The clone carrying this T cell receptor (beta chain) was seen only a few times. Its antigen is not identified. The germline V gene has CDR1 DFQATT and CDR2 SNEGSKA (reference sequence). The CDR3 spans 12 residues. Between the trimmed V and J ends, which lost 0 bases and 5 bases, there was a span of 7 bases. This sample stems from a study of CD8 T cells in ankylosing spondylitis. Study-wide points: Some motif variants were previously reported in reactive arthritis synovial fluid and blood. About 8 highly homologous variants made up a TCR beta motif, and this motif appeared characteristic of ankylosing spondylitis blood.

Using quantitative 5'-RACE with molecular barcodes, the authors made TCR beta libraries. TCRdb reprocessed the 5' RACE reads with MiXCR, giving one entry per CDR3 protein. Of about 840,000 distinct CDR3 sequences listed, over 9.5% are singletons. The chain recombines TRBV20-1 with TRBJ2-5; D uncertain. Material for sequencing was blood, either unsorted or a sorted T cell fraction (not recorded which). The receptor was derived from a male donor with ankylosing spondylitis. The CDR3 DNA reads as TGCAGTGCTAGAGAAGATTTCGAGACCCAGTACTTC. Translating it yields CSAREDFETQYF.